Each of the 5 T cell receptor beta chains below was sequenced from the same sample in a study of radiation and T cells in renal cell carcinoma. The protocol was immunoSEQ multiplex PCR, while the TCRdb copy is restricted to in-frame clones and leaves out a portion. The sample shows around 75,000 clones, about 81% of them seen only once. Noted time point: blood 2 weeks post-SBRT. This sample's treatment: 15 Gy SBRT to primary tumor, nephrectomy 4 weeks later. This specimen was blood, taken from a patient whose treatment included radiotherapy and nephrectomy. The receptors here all came from a man in his sixties with renal cell carcinoma.

V usage is TRBV19 and J usage is TRBJ1-1; D gene unclear. Germline CDR1 and CDR2: LNHDA and SQIVND (reference sequence). The CDR3 has 13 amino acids. V shed 3 bases and J shed 1 base, with 6 bases lying between them. The CDR3 DNA sequence: TGTGCCAGTAGTATTGATTCGAACACTGAAGCTTTCTTT. It specifies CASSIDSNTEAFF.

The chain joins TRBV10-1 to TRBJ1-2, with D possibly matching TRBD1 (6 bases). The V end lost 2 bases, the J end lost 0 bases, and 10 bases lay between the germline ends. Germline assignment: CDR1 WNHNN and CDR2 SYGVQD (reference sequence). CDR3 size: 15 residues. CDR3 coding DNA: TGCGCCAGCAGTGAGAAGGGGGAAGCTAACTATGGCTACACCTTC. This translates into CASSEKGEANYGYTF.

The chain joins TRBV6-5 to TRBJ2-1; 7 bases map to TRBD2. The trim removed 4 bases at V and 0 bases at J, leaving 3 bases unmatched. The germline gives CDR1 MNHEY, CDR2 SVGAGI. There are 15 residues in the CDR3. The CDR3 DNA is TGTGCCAGCAGTTTCAGCGGGGTCTCCTACAATGAGCAGTTCTTC. This gives the protein CASSFSGVSYNEQFF.

V is TRBV25-1 and J is TRBJ2-7; 7 nucleotides align to TRBD1. Per the germline V gene, CDR1 is MGHDK and CDR2 is SYGVNS. V trimming: 5 bases; J trimming: 5 bases; junction bases outside the gene matches: 6. The length of the CDR3 is 13 residues. CDR3 amino acids: CASSKRQGDEQYF. CDR3 DNA sequence: TGTGCCAGCAGTAAAAGACAGGGTGACGAGCAGTACTTC.

This chain uses TRBV9 with TRBJ1-1; D gene uncertain. Germline V gene sequence: CDR1 SGDLS, CDR2 YYNGEE. CDR3 length: 12 residues. V was pared by 5 bases and J by 4 bases, with 9 bases between. DNA of the CDR3: TGTGCCAGCAGACGGGGAGGCACTGAAGCTTTCTTT. Amino acid sequence: CASRRGGTEAFF.